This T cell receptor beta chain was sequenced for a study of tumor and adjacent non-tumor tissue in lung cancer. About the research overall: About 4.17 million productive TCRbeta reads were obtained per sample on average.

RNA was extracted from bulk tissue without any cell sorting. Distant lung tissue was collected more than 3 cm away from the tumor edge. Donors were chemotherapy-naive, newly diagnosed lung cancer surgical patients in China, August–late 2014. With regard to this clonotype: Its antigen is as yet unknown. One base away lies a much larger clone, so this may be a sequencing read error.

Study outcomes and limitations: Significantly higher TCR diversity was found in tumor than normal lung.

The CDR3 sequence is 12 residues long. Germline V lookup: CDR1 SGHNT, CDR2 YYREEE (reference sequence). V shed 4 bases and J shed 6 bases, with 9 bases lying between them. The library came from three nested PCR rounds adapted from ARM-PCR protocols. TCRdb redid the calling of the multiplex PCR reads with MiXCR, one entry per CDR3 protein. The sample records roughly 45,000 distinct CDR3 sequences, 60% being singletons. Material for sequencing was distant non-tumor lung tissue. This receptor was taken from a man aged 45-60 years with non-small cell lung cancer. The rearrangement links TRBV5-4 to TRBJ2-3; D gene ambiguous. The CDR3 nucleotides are TGTGCCAGCAGCCCGGCCATGGATACGCAGTATTTT. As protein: CASSPAMDTQYF.